The entry below describes one T cell receptor (beta chain). Noted treatment: some 20 received Ad26.COV2.S at low or high dose, single or two shots; about 5 received placebo; per-sample allocation not given. Sampling was done on day 63 after the first vaccine or placebo injection. The J segment lost 6 bases and the V segment lost 2 bases, leaving 11 bases of the junction unmatched. Germline V gene sequence: CDR1 GTSNPN, CDR2 SVGIG (reference sequence). The CDR3 length is 16 residues. Sequencing was performed with immunoSEQ multiplex PCR; in TCRdb, only in-frame clones are kept and a portion is missing. The sample consists of 300,000 to 350,000 clones, about nine tenths of them appearing once. These data are taken from a study of Ad26.COV2.S vaccination and SARS-CoV-2 variants.

The sample was peripheral blood, taken in a trial of Ad26.COV2.S vaccine versus placebo. This rearrangement joins TRBV30 to TRBJ1-2; 11 positions agree with TRBD1. The sequence derives from a person aged 18-60 years who received the Ad26.COV2.S COVID-19 vaccine or a placebo. For the CDR3, the DNA is TGTGCCTGGAGTCAATTAGGACAGGGGGCGCATAATGGCTACACCTTC. Its protein is CAWSQLGQGAHNGYTF.